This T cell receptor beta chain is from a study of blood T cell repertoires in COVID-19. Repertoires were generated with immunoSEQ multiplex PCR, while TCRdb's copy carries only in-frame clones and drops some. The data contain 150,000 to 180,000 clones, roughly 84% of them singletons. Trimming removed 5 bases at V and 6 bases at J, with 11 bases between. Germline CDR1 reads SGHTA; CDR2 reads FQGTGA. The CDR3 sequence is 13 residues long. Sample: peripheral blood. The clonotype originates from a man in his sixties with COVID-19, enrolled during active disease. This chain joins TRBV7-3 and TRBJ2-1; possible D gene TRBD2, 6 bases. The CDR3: CASSLPRGNEQFF. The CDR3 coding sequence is TGTGCCAGCAGCCTCCCGCGGGGCAATGAGCAGTTCTTC.